The sequence of this T cell receptor (beta chain) was determined in a study of tumor and adjacent non-tumor tissue in lung cancer. Study at large: There were 11 to 12 adenocarcinoma, a couple of squamous cell carcinoma and 1 small cell lung cancer cases. Study-level results: Significantly higher TCR diversity was found in tumor than normal lung. Top 100 clones took a larger repertoire share in normal lung.

There are a few counts of this clonotype. Its antigen is undetermined. Since a much larger clone is just one base distant, this may be a read error. TCRbeta libraries were built with three rounds of nested PCR, modified from ARM-PCR. TCRdb re-called the multiplex PCR reads through MiXCR, storing one row per CDR3 protein. Here the sample spans 100,000 to 150,000 distinct CDR3 sequences, 66% being singletons. RNA was extracted from bulk tissue without any cell sorting. This clonotype originated in a man under 40 with non-small cell lung cancer. Sequencing was carried out using lung tumor tissue.

DNA for the CDR3: TGTGCCAGCAGCTTGGGGGGGGCAGGGTCCGGGGAGCTGTTTTTT. It translates to CASSLGGAGSGELFF. V gene TRBV5-4 combines with J gene TRBJ2-2, with D perhaps TRBD1 or TRBD2 (6 bases each). The CDR3 length is 15 residues. Trimming took off 0 bases at V and 6 bases at J, with 12 bases between the two ends. The germline gives CDR1 SGHNT, CDR2 YYREEE (reference sequence).